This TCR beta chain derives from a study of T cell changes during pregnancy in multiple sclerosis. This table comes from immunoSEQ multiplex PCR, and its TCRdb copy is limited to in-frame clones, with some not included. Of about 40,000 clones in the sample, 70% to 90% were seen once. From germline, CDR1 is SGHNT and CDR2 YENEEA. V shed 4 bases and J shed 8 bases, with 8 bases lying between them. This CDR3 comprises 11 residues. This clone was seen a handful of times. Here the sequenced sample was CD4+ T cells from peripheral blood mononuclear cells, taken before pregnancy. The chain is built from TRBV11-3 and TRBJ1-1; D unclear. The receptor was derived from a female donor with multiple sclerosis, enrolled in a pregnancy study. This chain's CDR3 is CASSSTHEAFF. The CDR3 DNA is TGTGCCAGCAGCTCGACTCACGAAGCTTTCTTT.